These T cell receptor beta chains were read from a single sample in a study of CD8 T cell repertoires and HIV-1 epitope variants. Clones were sequenced by immunoSEQ multiplex PCR, and TCRdb holds only the in-frame ones, with some missing. This sample has about 95,000 clones, with approximately 70% found just once. Sequenced input: uncultured baseline CD8+ T cells from peripheral blood mononuclear cells (PBMCs). The source of these receptors is a male donor with HIV. CDR3s include the opening cysteine and the closing phenylalanine or tryptophan. D genes are given only for firm matches. The size entry is marked missing in some rows and otherwise reads once, few, many or a size class.

J,V,D,size,CDR3,DNA
TRBJ2-7,TRBV19,NA,NA,CASSIYARIGEQYF,TGTGCCAGTAGTATTTACGCCAGGATCGGAGAGCAGTACTTC
TRBJ2-7,TRBV6-6,TRBD1,NA,CASRGQGAYEQYF,TGTGCCAGCAGGGGACAGGGGGCTTACGAGCAGTACTTC
TRBJ2-5,TRBV19,TRBD2,NA,CASSLTRLLRGGGETQYF,TGTGCCAGTAGTCTCACCCGTCTCCTGCGGGGGGGCGGGGAGACCCAGTACTTC
TRBJ1-1,TRBV5-1,TRBD1,NA,CASSLGTGITEAFF,TGCGCCAGCAGCCTAGGGACAGGGATCACTGAAGCTTTCTTT
TRBJ2-3,TRBV7-9,NA,NA,CASTPEFPGAGADTQYF,TGTGCCAGCACACCTGAATTTCCGGGGGCTGGGGCAGATACGCAGTATTTT
TRBJ1-2,TRBV29-1,TRBD1,NA,CSVRDSDYGYTF,TGCAGCGTGCGGGACAGTGACTATGGCTACACCTTC
TRBJ1-3,TRBV28,NA,NA,CATLGGTPSGNTIYF,TGTGCCACCCTCGGGGGGACACCTTCTGGAAACACCATATATTTT
TRBJ1-2,TRBV6-1,TRBD1,NA,CASSADRGNYGYTF,TGTGCCAGCAGCGCGGACAGGGGCAACTATGGCTACACCTTC
TRBJ2-2,TRBV6-1,NA,NA,CASSEVAWGSNTGELFF,TGTGCCAGCAGTGAGGTTGCGTGGGGTTCGAACACCGGGGAGCTGTTTTTT
TRBJ2-1,TRBV2,TRBD2,NA,CASSAQIAGGPYNEQFF,TGTGCCAGCAGTGCGCAAATAGCGGGAGGGCCCTACAATGAGCAGTTCTTC
TRBJ1-5,TRBV5-6,NA,NA,CASSPGKSNQPQHF,TGTGCCAGCAGCCCAGGGAAGAGCAATCAGCCCCAGCATTTT
TRBJ2-3,TRBV10-3,NA,NA,CAIKGSTDTQYF,TGTGCCATCAAGGGGAGCACAGATACGCAGTATTTT
TRBJ2-7,TRBV28,NA,NA,CASSYREAYYEQYF,TGTGCCAGCAGTTACAGGGAGGCCTACTACGAGCAGTACTTC
TRBJ2-1,TRBV27,NA,few,CASSNGPSYNEQFF,TGTGCCAGTTCCAACGGGCCCTCCTACAATGAGCAGTTCTTC
TRBJ1-3,TRBV29-1,NA,NA,CSVLGSSSGNTIYF,TGCAGCGTTTTGGGATCTAGCTCTGGAAACACCATATATTTT
TRBJ1-5,TRBV6-1,NA,NA,CASSDKTLNQPQHF,TGTGCCAGCAGTGATAAGACCCTCAATCAGCCCCAGCATTTT
TRBJ2-5,TRBV5-8,NA,NA,CASSWRVQETQYF,TGTGCCAGCAGCTGGAGGGTTCAAGAGACCCAGTACTTC
TRBJ2-5,TRBV6-1,TRBD1,NA,CASTQTGGVQETQYF,TGTGCCAGCACTCAAACAGGGGGTGTCCAAGAGACCCAGTACTTC
TRBJ2-1,TRBV29-1,TRBD1,NA,CSVQTGESWFF,TGCAGCGTCCAGACAGGGGAAAGTTGGTTCTTC
TRBJ1-5,TRBV19,TRBD1,NA,CASSSGQGVPNQPQHF,TGTGCCAGTAGTTCAGGACAGGGAGTTCCCAATCAGCCCCAGCATTTT
TRBJ2-5,TRBV4-1,NA,once,CASSQLNLGFPETQYF,TGCGCCAGCAGCCAACTCAACCTAGGTTTTCCGGAGACCCAGTACTTC
TRBJ1-1,TRBV5-5,NA,NA,CASSFKGNTEAFF,TGTGCCAGCAGCTTTAAGGGGAACACTGAAGCTTTCTTT
TRBJ1-1,TRBV18,NA,NA,CASSLREGDTEAFF,TGTGCCAGCTCGCTACGAGAAGGGGACACTGAAGCTTTCTTT
TRBJ2-7,TRBV6-1,TRBD1,NA,CASSFGQGPGEQYF,TGTGCCAGCAGTTTCGGACAGGGCCCAGGGGAGCAGTACTTC
TRBJ2-7,TRBV10-1,NA,NA,CASSEGGSYEQYF,TGCGCCAGCAGTGAAGGAGGATCCTACGAGCAGTACTTC
TRBJ2-1,TRBV13,TRBD2,few,CASSFLASGGAVQGEQFF,TGTGCCAGCAGCTTCCTGGCTAGCGGGGGGGCGGTTCAAGGTGAGCAGTTCTTC
TRBJ2-5,TRBV5-1,NA,NA,CASSWIPSGTQETQYF,TGCGCCAGCAGCTGGATCCCCTCGGGAACCCAAGAGACCCAGTACTTC
TRBJ1-3,TRBV4-1,TRBD1,NA,CASSRDRGRNTIYF,TGCGCCAGCAGCCGTGACAGGGGACGAAACACCATATATTTT
TRBJ2-3,TRBV5-6,NA,NA,CASSGQQGLATDTQYF,TGTGCCAGCAGCGGACAACAGGGACTGGCCACAGATACGCAGTATTTT
TRBJ1-2,TRBV7-8,NA,once,CASTKGDDGQNGYTF,TGTGCCAGCACCAAGGGAGACGATGGTCAGAATGGCTACACCTTC
TRBJ1-5,TRBV23-1,TRBD1,NA,CARHANRPGQGRVGNQPQHF,TGCGCCAGACACGCCAATCGACCCGGACAGGGGCGTGTGGGCAATCAGCCCCAGCATTTT
TRBJ2-3,TRBV9,TRBD2,NA,CASSTAGGAGTDTQYF,TGTGCCAGCAGTACTGCCGGGGGGGCCGGCACAGATACGCAGTATTTT
TRBJ2-7,TRBV2,TRBD2,NA,CASRPTSGRASYEQYF,TGTGCCAGCAGACCGACTAGCGGGAGGGCCTCCTACGAGCAGTACTTC
TRBJ1-6,TRBV5-1,NA,NA,CASSLDWTDSPLHF,TGCGCCAGCAGCTTGGATTGGACAGATTCACCCCTCCACTTT
TRBJ2-6,TRBV28,TRBD1,NA,CASRNNGQGGPGANVLTF,TGTGCCAGCAGGAATAACGGACAGGGGGGTCCTGGGGCCAACGTCCTGACTTTC
TRBJ1-5,TRBV2,NA,NA,CASSETDSYDQPQHF,TGTGCCAGCAGTGAAACAGACAGCTACGATCAGCCCCAGCATTTT
TRBJ2-3,TRBV9,TRBD1,NA,CASSVEGATDTQYF,TGTGCCAGCAGCGTAGAGGGGGCCACAGATACGCAGTATTTT
TRBJ1-5,TRBV6-1,TRBD1,many,CATGQGGQPQHF,TGTGCCACAGGACAGGGCGGCCAGCCCCAGCATTTT
TRBJ1-2,TRBV6-1,NA,NA,CASSEAGNYGYTF,TGTGCCAGCAGTGAAGCCGGTAACTATGGCTACACCTTC
TRBJ2-7,TRBV7-8,TRBD1,few,CASSLTDRGSSYEQYF,TGTGCCAGCAGCTTAACCGACAGGGGGAGCTCCTACGAGCAGTACTTC
TRBJ2-6,TRBV9,NA,NA,CASSVEKGSNVLTF,TGTGCCAGCAGCGTAGAGAAGGGTTCCAACGTCCTGACTTTC